The 17 T cell receptor beta chains listed next were all sequenced from one sample in a study of blood T cell repertoires in COVID-19 (dated by TCRdb to the early 2020s). Library preparation was by the immunoSEQ multiplex PCR assay. In its TCRdb copy, this immuneACCESS table keeps in-frame sequences only and misses some clones. Where compared with another copy, unresolved V genes explain less than half of these, and the others have no known cause. The sample records about 120,000 clones, 60% to 85% of which are singletons. The top ten hold approximately 2.4% of the sample. The sequencing input was peripheral blood. The receptors here all came from an older man with acute or convalescent COVID-19.

This sequence joins TRBV4-2 and TRBJ2-1; TRBD2 aligns across 8 bases. CDR3 length: 16 residues. V lost 4 bases and J lost 5; bases outside the gene matches: 10. Germline-derived CDR1 and CDR2 are LGHNA and YNFKEQ. CDR3 sequence reads: CASSLPYAGGNNEQFF. The CDR3 bases are TGTGCCAGCAGCCTCCCGTATGCGGGGGGAAACAATGAGCAGTTCTTC.

The chain links TRBV12-3 or TRBV12-4 to TRBJ1-5, with 7 bases identical to TRBD1. V lost 7 bases to trimming and J lost 7 bases; unmatched junction nucleotides: 7. This CDR3 is 13 amino acids long. The CDR3 DNA reads TGTGCCAGCAAAGACAGGGTGGACCAGCCCCAGCATTTT. It is translated as CASKDRVDQPQHF.

This sequence joins TRBV9 and TRBJ1-1; 10 bases are a match to TRBD1. Trimming cost V 3 bases and J 1 base; bases outside gene matches: 6. The CDR3 length is 16 residues. Germline V CDR1 and CDR2: SGDLS, YYNGEE. This chain's CDR3 is CASSATGGAGNTEAFF. In DNA form, the CDR3 reads TGTGCCAGCAGCGCGACAGGGGGCGCAGGGAACACTGAAGCTTTCTTT.

The rearrangement links TRBV7-2 to TRBJ2-5; 8 bases are a match to TRBD1. This CDR3 comprises 15 residues. The V gene's germline CDR1 is SGHTA and CDR2 FQGNSA. The V segment lost 5 bases and the J segment 6 bases; nucleotides outside the gene matches: 11. CDR3 region: CASSPRQGRPKTQYF. In nucleotides, the CDR3 is TGTGCCAGCAGCCCCCGACAGGGGCGTCCGAAGACCCAGTACTTC.

This chain joins TRBV9 and TRBJ2-1; maybe TRBD2 (5 bases). The CDR3 covers 15 residues. Trimming cost V 0 bases and J 8 bases, with 15 bases left between them. Per the germline V gene, CDR1 is SGDLS and CDR2 is YYNGEE. The CDR3 DNA sequence: TGTGCCAGCAGCGTAGGGCCCCACGGGCGGGATGAGCAGTTCTTC. It yields the protein CASSVGPHGRDEQFF.

This clone was counted only a few times. The sample carries other DNA sequences with the same CDR3. DNA for the CDR3: TGTGCCAGCAGCTTAGGGCAAGGGGCCTACGAGCAGTACTTC. It is translated as CASSLGQGAYEQYF. The V and J genes are TRBV7-2 and TRBJ2-7; TRBD1 is a possible D gene (5 bases). Germline assignment: CDR1 SGHTA and CDR2 FQGNSA. V lost 1 base and J 2 bases, leaving 9 bases between the germline ends. This CDR3 has 14 amino acids.

The rearrangement links TRBV19 to TRBJ1-3; TRBD1 might be the D (5 bases). Germline lookup yields CDR1 LNHDA and CDR2 SQIVND (reference sequence). V dropped 2 bases and J dropped 6 bases, with 14 bases sitting between them. The CDR3 totals 15 residues. The CDR3 region is CASSILGRAINTIYF. CDR3 in DNA: TGTGCCAGTAGTATACTTGGCAGGGCGATAAACACCATATATTTT.

This clone was recorded a few times. The chain combines TRBV6-5 with TRBJ2-5, with D possibly TRBD1 on 6 matching bases. This CDR3 spans 15 amino acids. Germline V gives CDR1 MNHEY, CDR2 SVGAGI. Trimming took 0 bases from V and 2 from J, leaving 10 bases between them. This chain's CDR3 is CASSYSGTGQETQYF. The CDR3 DNA follows: TGTGCCAGCAGTTACTCCGGAACAGGGCAAGAGACCCAGTACTTC.

V and J are TRBV19 and TRBJ1-1; a weak D match, TRBD1 (6 bases). Trimming removed 7 bases from V and 1 base from J, with 13 bases in between. There are 14 residues in the CDR3. CDR1 is LNHDA and CDR2 is SQIVND in the germline V gene (reference sequence). The CDR3 DNA follows: TGTGCCAGTATGTATGGACAGAGGAACACTGAAGCTTTCTTT. Its protein product is CASMYGQRNTEAFF.

The J gene is TRBJ2-7, the V gene TRBV7-2; 12 bases align to TRBD2. The CDR3 is 17 amino acids. V shed 5 bases and J 6 bases; nucleotides not matched to a gene: 14. Germline loops: CDR1 SGHTA, CDR2 FQGNSA. Here the CDR3 DNA reads TGTGCCAGCAGCCCCCGGAGGCTAGCGGGGGGGCAAAGCGAGCAGTACTTC. Amino acid sequence: CASSPRRLAGGQSEQYF.

This clone was seen more than once but under ten times. The rearrangement links TRBV9 to TRBJ2-7; TRBD2 aligns across 7 bases. V shed 0 bases and J 2 bases; nucleotides not matched to a gene: 5. Germline CDR1 and CDR2: SGDLS and YYNGEE. The CDR3 sequence is 15 residues long. DNA of the CDR3: TGTGCCAGCAGCGTAGATGGCGGGGGAACCTACGAGCAGTACTTC. Translation gives CASSVDGGGTYEQYF.

V is TRBV4-1 and J is TRBJ1-1, with D uncertain. V was clipped by 2 bases and J by 0 bases, with 13 bases between them. This CDR3 spans 16 amino acids. Germline lookup yields CDR1 MGHRA and CDR2 YSYEKL. The CDR3 region is CASSQFPARMNTEAFF. The CDR3 region has the DNA TGCGCCAGCAGCCAATTCCCTGCGCGGATGAACACTGAAGCTTTCTTT.

The rearrangement uses TRBV4-3 and TRBJ1-6; D is perhaps TRBD1 (5 bases). Trimming cost V 1 base and J 10 bases, with 14 bases left between them. CDR3 size: 15 residues. The germline V gene has CDR1 LGHNA and CDR2 YSLEER. In DNA, the CDR3 is TGCGCCAGCAGCCAAGTAGGGGTCGCGTACTCACCCCTCCACTTT. Translation: CASSQVGVAYSPLHF.

The chain carries TRBV6-5 and TRBJ2-7, with TRBD2 identical over 7 bases. Germline assignment: CDR1 MNHEY and CDR2 SVGAGI. The V gene end was trimmed by 0 bases and the J gene end by 7 bases; junction bases not matched to a gene: 12. The CDR3 sequence is 16 residues long. CDR3 loop: CASSYSASGHLGEQYF. In nucleotides, the CDR3 is TGTGCCAGCAGTTACTCGGCTAGCGGACACTTAGGAGAGCAGTACTTC.

This clone was seen only a few times. The rearrangement uses TRBV27 and TRBJ2-5; D not resolved. This CDR3 contains 13 residues. Trimming pared 2 bases from V and 1 base from J, leaving 5 bases between. Germline V gives CDR1 MNHEY, CDR2 SMNVEV (reference sequence). In nucleotides, the CDR3 is TGTGCCAGCAGTTTAGCGAGCCAAGAGACCCAGTACTTC. Its protein is CASSLASQETQYF.

This chain's CDR3 is CASSSGRAGYGYTF. The DNA of the CDR3 is TGTGCCAGCAGCTCGGGCAGGGCTGGCTATGGCTACACCTTC. The V gene is TRBV11-2, the J gene TRBJ1-2; TRBD1 is a possible D gene (5 bases). The CDR3 spans 14 residues. Germline CDR1 reads SGHAT; CDR2 reads FQNNGV. Trimming shortened V by 4 bases and J by 4 bases, and 13 bases separated the two germline ends. Full variable domain (remainder filled in from reference TRBV11-2 and TRBJ1-2): EAGVAQSPRYKIIEKRQSVAFWCNPISGHATLYWYQQILGQGPKLLIQFQNNGVVDDSQLPKDRFSAERLKGVDSTLKIQPAKLEDSAVYLCASSSGRAGYGYTFGSGTRLTVV.

In DNA form, the CDR3 reads TGTGCCAGCAGTCCCCTCGGGACTAGCGTTGATACGCAGTATTTT. It encodes CASSPLGTSVDTQYF. The gene calls are TRBV6-2 or TRBV6-3 and TRBJ2-3; TRBD2 matches 10 bases. CDR1 MNHEY and CDR2 SVGEGT come from the germline V gene. The CDR3 runs to 15 residues. V dropped 5 bases and J dropped 6; count of bases not matched to a gene: 8.